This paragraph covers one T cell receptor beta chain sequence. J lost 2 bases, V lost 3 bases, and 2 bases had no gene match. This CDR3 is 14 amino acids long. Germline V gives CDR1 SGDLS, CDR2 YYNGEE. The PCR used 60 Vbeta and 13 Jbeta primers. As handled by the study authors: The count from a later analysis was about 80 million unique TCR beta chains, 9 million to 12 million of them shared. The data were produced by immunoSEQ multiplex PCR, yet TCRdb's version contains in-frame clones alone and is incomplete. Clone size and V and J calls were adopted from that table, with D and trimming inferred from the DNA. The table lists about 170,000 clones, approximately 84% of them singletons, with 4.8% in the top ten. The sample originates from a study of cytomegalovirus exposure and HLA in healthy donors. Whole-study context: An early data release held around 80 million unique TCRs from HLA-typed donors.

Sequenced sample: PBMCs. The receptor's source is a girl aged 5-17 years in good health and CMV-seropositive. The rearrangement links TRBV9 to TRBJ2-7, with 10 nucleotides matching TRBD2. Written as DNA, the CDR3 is TGTGCCAGCAGCGCCGGGACTAGCGCCTACGAGCAGTACTTC. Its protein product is CASSAGTSAYEQYF.